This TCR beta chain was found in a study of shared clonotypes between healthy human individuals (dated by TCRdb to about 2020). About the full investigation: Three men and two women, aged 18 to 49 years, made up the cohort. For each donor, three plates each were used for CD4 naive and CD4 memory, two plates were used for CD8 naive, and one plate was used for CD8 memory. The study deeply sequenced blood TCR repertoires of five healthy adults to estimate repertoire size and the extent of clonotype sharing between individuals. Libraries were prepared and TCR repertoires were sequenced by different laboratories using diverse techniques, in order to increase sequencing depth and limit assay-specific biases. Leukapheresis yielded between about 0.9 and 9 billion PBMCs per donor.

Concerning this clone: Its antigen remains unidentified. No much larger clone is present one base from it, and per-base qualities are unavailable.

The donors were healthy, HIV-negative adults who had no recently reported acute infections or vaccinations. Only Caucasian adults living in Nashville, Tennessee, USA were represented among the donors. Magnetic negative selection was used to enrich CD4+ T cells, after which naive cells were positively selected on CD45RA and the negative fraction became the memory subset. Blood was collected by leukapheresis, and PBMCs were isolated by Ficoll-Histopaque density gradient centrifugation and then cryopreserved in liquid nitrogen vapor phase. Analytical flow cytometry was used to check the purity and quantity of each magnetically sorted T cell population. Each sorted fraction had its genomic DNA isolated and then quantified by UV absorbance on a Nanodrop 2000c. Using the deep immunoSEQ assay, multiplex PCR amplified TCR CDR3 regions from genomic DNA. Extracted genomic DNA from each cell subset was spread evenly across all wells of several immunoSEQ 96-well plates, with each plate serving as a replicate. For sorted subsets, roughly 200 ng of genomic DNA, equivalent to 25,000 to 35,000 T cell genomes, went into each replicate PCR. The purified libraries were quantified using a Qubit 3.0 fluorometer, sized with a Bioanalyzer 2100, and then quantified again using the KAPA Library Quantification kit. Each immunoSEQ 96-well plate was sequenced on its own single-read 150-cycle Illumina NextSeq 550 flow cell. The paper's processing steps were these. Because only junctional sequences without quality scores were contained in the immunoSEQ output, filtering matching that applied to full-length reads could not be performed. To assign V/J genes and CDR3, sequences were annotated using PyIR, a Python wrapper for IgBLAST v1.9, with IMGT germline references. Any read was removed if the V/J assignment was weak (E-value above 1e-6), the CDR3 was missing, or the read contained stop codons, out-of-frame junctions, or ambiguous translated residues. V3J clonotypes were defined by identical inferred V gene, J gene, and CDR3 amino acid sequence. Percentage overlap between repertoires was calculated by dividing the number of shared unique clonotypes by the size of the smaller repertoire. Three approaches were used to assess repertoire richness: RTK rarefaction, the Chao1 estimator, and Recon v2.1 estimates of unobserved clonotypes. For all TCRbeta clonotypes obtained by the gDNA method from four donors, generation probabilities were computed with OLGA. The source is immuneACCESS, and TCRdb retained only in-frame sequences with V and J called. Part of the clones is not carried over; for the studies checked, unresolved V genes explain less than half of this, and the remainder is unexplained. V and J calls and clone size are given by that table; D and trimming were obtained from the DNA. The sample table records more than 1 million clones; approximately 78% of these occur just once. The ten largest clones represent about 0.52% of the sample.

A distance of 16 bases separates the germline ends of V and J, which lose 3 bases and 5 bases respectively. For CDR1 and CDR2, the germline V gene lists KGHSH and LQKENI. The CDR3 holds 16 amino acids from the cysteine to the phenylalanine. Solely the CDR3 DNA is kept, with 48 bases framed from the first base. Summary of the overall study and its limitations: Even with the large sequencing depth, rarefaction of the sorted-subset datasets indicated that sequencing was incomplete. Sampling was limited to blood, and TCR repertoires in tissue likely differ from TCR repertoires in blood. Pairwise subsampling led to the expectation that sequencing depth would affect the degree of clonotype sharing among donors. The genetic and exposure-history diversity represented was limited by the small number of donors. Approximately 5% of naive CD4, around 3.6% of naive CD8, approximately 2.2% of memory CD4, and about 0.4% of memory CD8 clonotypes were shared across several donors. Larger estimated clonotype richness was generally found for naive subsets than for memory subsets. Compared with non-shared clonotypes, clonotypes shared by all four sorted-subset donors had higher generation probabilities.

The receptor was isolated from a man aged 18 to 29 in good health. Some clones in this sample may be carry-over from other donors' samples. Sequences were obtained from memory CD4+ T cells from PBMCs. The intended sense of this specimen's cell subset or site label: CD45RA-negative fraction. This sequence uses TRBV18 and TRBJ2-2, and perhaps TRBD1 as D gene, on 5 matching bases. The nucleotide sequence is TGTGCCAGCTCACCCACGGCTGACAGAAAAACCGGGGAGCTGTTTTTT. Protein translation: CASSPTADRKTGELFF.